This TCR delta chain stems from a study of gamma-delta T cells after stem cell transplantation. TCRdb re-called clones from the RT-PCR reads using CATT. The sample carries roughly 190 delta-chain clones, roughly a fifth recorded once. This clone has a single count. Germline CDR1 GEAIGNYY, CDR2 EKD. The V segment lost 3 bases and the J segment 5 bases; nucleotides outside the gene matches: 18. CDR3 length equals 18 residues. Sequenced sample: gamma-delta T cells. This clonotype originated in a human donor. It is not recorded whose cells these are; they may come from a transplant donor. This table probably holds off-target reads from a library built for another chain. This rearrangement joins TRDV2 to TRDJ1; 9 bases fit TRDD3. CDR3 in amino acids: CACDFLRLGDTVRDKLIF. CDR3 bases: TGTGCCTGTGACTTTCTACGTCTCGGGGATACGGTCCGAGATAAACTCATCTTT.